This passage covers 11 T cell receptor beta chains from one sample sequenced in a study of human T cells and chemical hapten exposure. Time point specified: patch test 3, about 24 weeks after DPC sensitization. Specified treatment: therapeutic diphenylcyclopropenone sensitization with weekly scalp DPC. From the RACE reads, TCRdb called clonotypes with MiXCR, one entry per CDR3 protein. The repertoire has approximately 97,000 distinct CDR3 sequences, 25% to 30% of them found once; the top ten carry 10% to 13%. Here the sequenced sample was whole blood, taken in connection with sensitization to the hapten diphenylcyclopropenone (DPC). The receptor set was obtained from a man aged 40-49 years with alopecia areata. Some clones in this sample may be carry-over from other donors' samples.

The chain carries TRBV20-1 and TRBJ2-5, with 9 bases that match TRBD1. The CDR3 sequence is 15 residues long. V was clipped by 2 bases and J by 7 bases; unmatched bases: 11. Germline-derived CDR1 and CDR2 are DFQATT and SNEGSKA (reference sequence). As DNA, the CDR3 is TGCAGTGCTAGAAAGGGACAGGGCCAAGCGGGGACCCAGTACTTC. Protein sequence: CSARKGQGQAGTQYF.

This rearrangement joins TRBV28 to TRBJ2-5; D is possibly TRBD1 (6 bases). The V end was cut by 8 bases, the J end by 1 base, with 20 bases between. This CDR3 comprises 16 residues. Germline V gene sequence: CDR1 MDHEN, CDR2 SYDVKM. Written as DNA, the CDR3 is TGTGCCAGCGGACGGGACACCCACGCGGTCCAAGAGACCCAGTACTTC. Amino acid sequence: CASGRDTHAVQETQYF.

V is TRBV14 and J is TRBJ2-3; no clear D. Trimming left V 1 base short and J 7 bases short, with 6 bases between. Germline V lookup: CDR1 SGHDN, CDR2 FVKESK. The CDR3 loop spans 12 amino acids. The CDR3 is CASSQVRHTQYF. CDR3 sequence (DNA): TGTGCCAGCAGCCAAGTGAGGCATACGCAGTATTTT.

The chain combines TRBV29-1 with TRBJ1-1; D is unresolved. Germline CDR1 and CDR2: SQVTM and ANQGSEA. Trimming removed 7 bases at V and 4 bases at J, with 16 bases between. This CDR3 has 13 amino acids. The CDR3 protein is CSGRRVSGTEAFF. CDR3 sequence (DNA): TGCAGCGGCAGAAGGGTTTCTGGCACTGAAGCTTTCTTT.

The chain is built from TRBV3-1 and TRBJ2-1; TRBD2 matches 12 bases. V shed 3 bases, J shed 4 bases, and the junction held 4 bases outside the gene matches. The CDR3 spans 16 residues. The germline V gene encodes CDR1 LGHDT and CDR2 YNNKEL (reference sequence). CDR3 sequence: CASSHSGTSGYNEQFF. In nucleotides, the CDR3 is TGTGCCAGCAGCCATTCCGGGACTAGCGGGTACAATGAGCAGTTCTTC.

The genes are TRBV7-2 and TRBJ2-3; the match to TRBD2 covers 11 bases. The trim removed 5 bases at V and 2 bases at J, leaving 6 bases unmatched. This CDR3 is 16 amino acids long. The germline V gene has CDR1 SGHTA and CDR2 FQGNSA. The CDR3 nucleotides read TGTGCCAGCAGCCTCGGGACTAGCGGTCACACAGATACGCAGTATTTT. Protein sequence: CASSLGTSGHTDTQYF.

This clonotype was found a few times. The J gene is TRBJ1-5, the V gene TRBV20-1, with D possibly TRBD1 on 6 matching bases. V lost 3 bases and J 7 bases, leaving 13 bases between the germline ends. CDR3 length equals 13 residues. Germline CDR1 DFQATT, CDR2 SNEGSKA (reference sequence). The CDR3 loop is CSARAGENQPQHF. As DNA, the CDR3 is TGCAGTGCTAGGGCAGGGGAGAACCAGCCCCAGCATTTT.

This chain links TRBV18 with TRBJ2-6; unclear D gene. From germline, CDR1 is KGHSH and CDR2 LQKENI. V was cut by 3 bases and J by 1 base, with 10 bases left in between. This CDR3 has 16 amino acids. CDR3 DNA: TGTGCCAGCTCACCCCTCTCGCCTTCTGGGGCCAACGTCCTGACTTTC. Encoded protein: CASSPLSPSGANVLTF. The complete variable domain, with remaining parts taken from reference TRBV18 and TRBJ2-6, reads NAGVMQNPRHLVRRRGQEARLRCSPMKGHSHVYWYRQLPEEGLKFMVYLQKENIIDESGMPKERFSAEFPKEGPSILRIQQVVRGDSAAYFCASSPLSPSGANVLTFGAGSRLTVL.

The CDR3 reads CASSLWLAGSSGANVLTF. The DNA of the CDR3 is TGTGCCAGCAGTTTGTGGCTAGCGGGGAGCTCTGGGGCCAACGTCCTGACTTTC. The V call is TRBV28, the J call TRBJ2-6, with 9 positions matching TRBD2. Trimming at V came to 3 bases and at J to 0 bases, leaving 6 bases not matched to a gene. Germline V gives CDR1 MDHEN, CDR2 SYDVKM. The CDR3 spans 18 residues.

V gene TRBV24-1 combines with J gene TRBJ2-5, with D possibly TRBD2 on 5 matching bases. Germline assignment: CDR1 KGHDR and CDR2 SFDVKD. V shed 5 bases and J shed 7 bases, with 10 bases lying between them. The CDR3 is 12 residues long. This chain's CDR3 is CATSGIRGTQYF. Here the CDR3 DNA reads TGTGCCACCAGTGGAATACGGGGGACCCAGTACTTC.

This chain uses TRBV19 with TRBJ1-5; weak D call: TRBD1 (5 bases). CDR1 and CDR2 from the germline V gene are LNHDA and SQIVND (reference sequence). CDR3 size: 15 residues. V gave up 6 bases and J gave up 3 bases, with 15 bases separating them. The CDR3 sequence: CASRTMGGANQPQHF. The CDR3 nucleotides read TGTGCCAGTAGGACCATGGGAGGGGCCAATCAGCCCCAGCATTTT. The whole variable domain, remainder taken from reference TRBV19 and TRBJ1-5, is DGGITQSPKYLFRKEGQNVTLSCEQNLNHDAMYWYRQDPGQGLRLIYYSQIVNDFQKGDIAEGYSVSREKKESFPLTVTSAQKNPTAFYLCASRTMGGANQPQHFGDGTRLSIL.